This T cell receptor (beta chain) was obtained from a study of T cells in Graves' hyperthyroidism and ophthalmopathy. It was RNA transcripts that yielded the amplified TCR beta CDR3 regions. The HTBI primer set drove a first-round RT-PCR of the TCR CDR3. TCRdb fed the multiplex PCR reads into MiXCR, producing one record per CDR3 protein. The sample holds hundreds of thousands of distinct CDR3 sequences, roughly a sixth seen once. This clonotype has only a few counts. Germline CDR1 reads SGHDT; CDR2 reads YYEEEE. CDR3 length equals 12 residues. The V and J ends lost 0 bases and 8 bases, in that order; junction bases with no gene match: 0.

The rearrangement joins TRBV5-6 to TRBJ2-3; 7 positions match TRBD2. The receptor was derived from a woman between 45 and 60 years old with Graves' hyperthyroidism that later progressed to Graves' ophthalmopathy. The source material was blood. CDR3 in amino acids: CASSLVAGTQYF. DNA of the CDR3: TGTGCCAGCAGCTTGGTAGCGGGTACGCAGTATTTT.